Shown below are 29 T cell receptor beta chains from a single sample sequenced in a study of blood T cell repertoires in COVID-19. Repertoires were generated with immunoSEQ multiplex PCR, while TCRdb's copy carries only in-frame clones and drops some. The sample yields around 200,000 clones, about 86% seen once. The material sequenced was peripheral blood. The receptors come from a woman aged 45-65 years with acute or convalescent COVID-19.

This clone occurred once. The chain has TRBV5-4 and TRBJ1-2, with TRBD1 as a possible D gene (6 bases). V was clipped by 4 bases and J by 2 bases, with 18 bases between them. Germline CDR1 reads SGHNT; CDR2 reads YYREEE (reference sequence). The CDR3 extends over 16 amino acids. The CDR3 DNA reads as TGTGCCAGCAGCCCAGCGACAGGCGCGAGGAACTATGGCTACACCTTC. It specifies CASSPATGARNYGYTF.

The gene calls are TRBV5-6 and TRBJ2-7; 7 bases align to TRBD2. V lost 0 bases to trimming and J lost 0 bases; unmatched junction nucleotides: 0. This CDR3 is 14 amino acids long. Germline-derived CDR1 and CDR2 are SGHDT and YYEEEE. The chain's CDR3 is CASSLGGSSYEQYF. The CDR3 region has the DNA TGTGCCAGCAGCTTGGGCGGGAGCTCCTACGAGCAGTACTTC.

Note on this clone: The sample holds other DNA sequences that translate to the same CDR3. The chain joins TRBV20-1 to TRBJ1-2; D not resolved. CDR3 length: 11 amino acids. The germline V and J ends were trimmed by 5 bases and 4 bases, with 8 bases remaining between them. In germline, CDR1 is DFQATT, CDR2 SNEGSKA (reference sequence). The CDR3 nucleotides read TGCAGTGCTGGAGGAGCCTATGGCTACACCTTC. Its protein is CSAGGAYGYTF.

The chain uses TRBV19 and TRBJ2-7, with 9 bases fitting TRBD2. V trimming: 4 bases; J trimming: 6 bases; junction bases outside the gene matches: 10. CDR3 size: 15 residues. Germline V gene data show CDR1 as LNHDA and CDR2 as SQIVND (reference sequence). The CDR3 is CASSRAGTSFSEQYF. The CDR3 DNA is TGTGCCAGTAGTAGGGCCGGGACTAGCTTCTCCGAGCAGTACTTC.

The chain combines TRBV28 with TRBJ2-7; tentative D call: TRBD1 (6 bases). Germline loops: CDR1 MDHEN, CDR2 SYDVKM. V was cut by 4 bases and J by 3 bases, with 13 bases left in between. The CDR3 spans 14 residues. Here the CDR3 DNA reads TGTGCCAGCAGTTCAATACCGACAGGCTACGAGCAGTACTTC. It yields the protein CASSSIPTGYEQYF.

This chain uses TRBV28 with TRBJ2-2, with D perhaps matching TRBD2 (6 bases). Trimming cost V 6 bases and J 5 bases, with 16 bases left between them. The CDR3 sequence is 15 residues long. CDR1 and CDR2 from the germline V gene are MDHEN and SYDVKM. This chain's CDR3 is CASSIRRGRTGELFF. In nucleotides, the CDR3 is TGTGCCAGCAGCATAAGGCGGGGTCGGACCGGGGAGCTGTTTTTT. The full variable domain, rest sourced from reference TRBV28 and TRBJ2-2, is DVKVTQSSRYLVKRTGEKVFLECVQDMDHENMFWYRQDPGLGLRLIYFSYDVKMKEKGDIPEGYSVSREKKERFSLILESASTNQTSMYLCASSIRRGRTGELFFGEGSRLTVL.

V gene TRBV10-3 combines with J gene TRBJ2-1; a possible D gene is TRBD2 (6 bases). The CDR3 is 16 residues long. The germline gives CDR1 ENHRY, CDR2 SYGVKD. Deletions cut 3 bases from V and 4 bases from J, with 16 bases between. CDR3 coding DNA: TGTGCCATCAGTGATGGAGAGACTAGAGGGTACAATGAGCAGTTCTTC. Residues: CAISDGETRGYNEQFF.

This sequence joins TRBV11-3 and TRBJ2-1, with TRBD2 identical over 9 bases. Germline V gene lookup returns CDR1 SGHNT and CDR2 YENEEA. V shed 1 base and J 6 bases; nucleotides not matched to a gene: 4. The CDR3 contains 15 residues. The CDR3 reads CASSLGLAGSNEQFF. In DNA form, the CDR3 reads TGTGCCAGCAGCTTAGGGCTAGCGGGAAGCAATGAGCAGTTCTTC. Looking up the rest from reference TRBV11-3 and TRBJ2-1 gives the full variable domain: EAGVVQSPRYKIIEKKQPVAFWCNPISGHNTLYWYLQNLGQGPELLIRYENEEAVDDSQLPKDRFSAERLKGVDSTLKIQPAELGDSAVYLCASSLGLAGSNEQFFGPGTRLTVL.

The chain joins TRBV12-3 or TRBV12-4 to TRBJ1-1; 7 nucleotides match TRBD1. V shed 5 bases and J 6 bases; nucleotides not matched to a gene: 6. CDR3 size: 13 residues. For the CDR3, the DNA is TGTGCCAGCAGTGCTACAGGGGAGGCTGAAGCTTTCTTT. Its protein product is CASSATGEAEAFF.

In the case of this clone: The junction and the germline gene differ at one end; a read error may be behind it. V and J are TRBV6-5 and TRBJ1-1; TRBD1 is a possible D gene (6 bases). Germline V gene lookup returns CDR1 MNHEY and CDR2 SVGAGI. This CDR3 contains 13 residues. The CDR3 protein is CASSRTVNAEAFF. The CDR3, as DNA: TGTGCCAGCAGTAGGACAGTGAACGCTGAAGCTTTCTTT.

CDR3 sequence reads: CATQGTILAKNIQYF. CDR3 sequence (DNA): TGTGCCACCCAGGGGACAATCCTAGCCAAAAACATTCAGTACTTC. The rearrangement joins TRBV19 to TRBJ2-4; TRBD1 might be the D (6 bases). Germline-derived CDR1 and CDR2 are LNHDA and SQIVND (reference sequence). V lost 10 bases to trimming and J lost 0 bases, with 16 bases between them. This CDR3 has 15 amino acids.

The chain combines TRBV19 with TRBJ1-1; 11 bases match TRBD1. V shed 3 bases, J shed 5 bases, and the junction held 5 bases outside the gene matches. This CDR3 is 15 amino acids long. In germline, CDR1 is LNHDA, CDR2 SQIVND (reference sequence). The CDR3 here is CASSMGQGGLTEAFF. CDR3 in DNA: TGTGCCAGTAGTATGGGACAGGGGGGTTTGACTGAAGCTTTCTTT.

The rearrangement joins TRBV12-5 to TRBJ2-7; perhaps TRBD1 as D (6 bases). Trimming shortened V by 5 bases and J by 3 bases, and 17 bases separated the two germline ends. The germline V gene has CDR1 LGHNT and CDR2 FRNRAP. CDR3 length: 15 residues. CDR3 sequence reads: CASGPDRPTFYEQYF. The DNA for the CDR3 is TGTGCTAGTGGTCCGGACAGACCTACGTTCTACGAGCAGTACTTC.

The chain recombines TRBV24-1 with TRBJ2-1, with 13 nucleotides matching TRBD2. CDR1 and CDR2 (germline): KGHDR, SFDVKD. The CDR3 totals 17 residues. V shed 2 bases, J shed 6 bases, and the junction held 6 bases outside the gene matches. The CDR3 is CATSDWTSGSLGNEQFF. DNA of the CDR3: TGTGCCACCAGTGATTGGACTAGCGGGAGCTTGGGCAATGAGCAGTTCTTC.

CDR3 loop: CASSEAHTGTYNEQFF. The CDR3 nucleotides are TGTGCCAGCAGTGAAGCGCATACAGGGACCTACAATGAGCAGTTCTTC. The chain joins TRBV6-1 to TRBJ2-1; D possibly corresponds to TRBD1 (6 bases). With 0 bases removed from V and 2 bases from J, the gap between germline ends came to 11 bases. CDR1 is MNHNS and CDR2 is SASEGT in the germline V gene. The CDR3 consists of 16 residues.

J is TRBJ1-2 and V is TRBV6-1; perhaps TRBD1 as D (5 bases). V lost 3 bases, J lost 5 bases, and 13 bases lay in between. Germline V CDR1 and CDR2: MNHNS, SASEGT. The CDR3 is made up of 14 amino acids. CDR3 in DNA: TGTGCCAGCAGTGAGTCGAGGGGAGGTTATGGCTACACCTTC. It translates to CASSESRGGYGYTF.

The CDR3 here is CAWIPAPGLDNEQFF. The CDR3 nucleotides are TGTGCCTGGATCCCGGCCCCGGGACTAGACAATGAGCAGTTCTTC. The chain links TRBV30 to TRBJ2-1; 8 nucleotides line up with TRBD2. Germline V gene data show CDR1 as GTSNPN and CDR2 as SVGIG (reference sequence). This CDR3 has 15 amino acids. J gave up 5 bases and V 4 bases, and 10 bases lay outside the gene matches.

The V gene is TRBV4-1, the J gene TRBJ2-4; TRBD1 matches at 8 bases. The germline V gene encodes CDR1 MGHRA and CDR2 YSYEKL. This CDR3 is 17 amino acids long. Unmatched junction bases numbered 7, after V lost 0 bases and J lost 3 bases. The CDR3 DNA reads as TGCGCCAGCAGCCAAGAGAGTCTCGGGACAGGCAAAAACATTCAGTACTTC. Translation: CASSQESLGTGKNIQYF.

This chain links TRBV7-3 with TRBJ2-1; 11 bases agree with TRBD2. With V trimmed by 5 bases and J by 5 bases, 5 bases remained unmatched. The CDR3 is 15 residues long. Germline assignment: CDR1 SGHTA and CDR2 FQGTGA. The CDR3 loop reads CASSLLAGADNEQFF. The CDR3 DNA reads as TGTGCCAGCAGCCTACTAGCGGGAGCCGACAATGAGCAGTTCTTC. Together with reference TRBV7-3 and TRBJ2-1, the CDR3 gives the full variable domain: GAGVSQTPSNKVTEKGKYVELRCDPISGHTALYWYRQSLGQGPEFLIYFQGTGAADDSGLPNDRFFAVRPEGSVSTLKIQRTERGDSAVYLCASSLLAGADNEQFFGPGTRLTVL.

The chain couples TRBV19 to TRBJ1-3, with D uncertain. The CDR3 covers 15 residues. Germline CDR1 and CDR2: LNHDA and SQIVND (reference sequence). The V and J ends lost 4 bases and 0 bases respectively, with 10 bases between them. The CDR3 loop reads CASSTPAGSGNTIYF. The CDR3 nucleotides are TGTGCCAGTAGTACCCCCGCGGGCTCTGGAAACACCATATATTTT.

In this sample, this clone turned up a few times. The V gene is TRBV27, the J gene TRBJ2-2; 13 bases agree with TRBD2. The CDR3 has 17 residues. Unmatched junction bases numbered 9, after V lost 6 bases and J lost 5 bases. CDR1 is MNHEY and CDR2 is SMNVEV in the germline V gene (reference sequence). The CDR3 DNA reads TGTGCCAGCAGCTTCCGGACTAGCGGGAGTTTAACCGGGGAGCTGTTTTTT. It specifies CASSFRTSGSLTGELFF.

This clone was seen more than once but under ten times. The chain recombines TRBV2 with TRBJ1-1; the D gene is possibly TRBD1 (5 bases). Deletions cut 6 bases from V and 2 bases from J, with 10 bases between. Germline lookup yields CDR1 SNHLY and CDR2 FYNNEI. The length of the CDR3 is 13 residues. The CDR3: CASSSTGNTEAFF. CDR3 sequence (DNA): TGTGCCAGCAGCTCCACAGGAAACACTGAAGCTTTCTTT.

This chain joins TRBV5-1 and TRBJ2-3, with 12 bases matching TRBD1. J lost 6 bases, V lost 4 bases, and 9 bases had no gene match. This CDR3 is built from 16 residues. In germline, CDR1 is SGHRS, CDR2 YFSETQ. The CDR3 here is CASSHEGQGAVDTQYF. CDR3 DNA sequence: TGCGCCAGCAGCCACGAGGGACAGGGGGCTGTGGATACGCAGTATTTT.

The chain couples TRBV29-1 to TRBJ1-2, with D hard to call. CDR1 is SQVTM and CDR2 is ANQGSEA in the germline V gene. The CDR3 sequence is 12 residues long. V was shortened by 1 base and J by 2 bases, with 5 bases between the two germline ends. The CDR3 region is CSVEGPNYGYTF. In nucleotides, the CDR3 is TGCAGCGTTGAAGGTCCGAACTATGGCTACACCTTC.

This clone was seen more than once but under ten times. Because the CDR3's place on the DNA is in doubt, the DNA is left out and the CDR3 is given as listed by TCRdb. This chain links TRBV1 with TRBJ1-2; the DNA was not used to check the table's D call, TRBD1. TRBV1 is recorded as a pseudogene. The CDR3 spans 19 amino acids, including both terminal residues. CDR3 region: CTSSQDVGQGIQANYGYTF.

The genes are TRBV19 and TRBJ2-4, with D tentatively TRBD2 (7 bases). V shed 5 bases and J shed 9 bases, with 20 bases lying between them. Germline assignment: CDR1 LNHDA and CDR2 SQIVND (reference sequence). The CDR3 sequence is 15 residues long. CDR3 sequence reads: CASSPRGGPYGIQYF. The CDR3 DNA follows: TGTGCCAGTAGTCCTAGGGGGGGGCCCTACGGCATTCAGTACTTC.

The chain couples TRBV13 to TRBJ1-2, with unresolved D. V gave up 5 bases and J gave up 4 bases, with 8 bases separating them. Germline V gene data show CDR1 as PRHDT and CDR2 as FYEKMQ (reference sequence). This CDR3 is 12 amino acids long. CDR3 region: CASSGGSYGYTF. CDR3 sequence (DNA): TGTGCCAGCAGCGGAGGGTCCTATGGCTACACCTTC. Full variable domain (remainder filled in from reference TRBV13 and TRBJ1-2): AAGVIQSPRHLIKEKRETATLKCYPIPRHDTVYWYQQGPGQDPQFLISFYEKMQSDKGSIPDRFSAQQFSDYHSELNMSSLELGDSALYFCASSGGSYGYTFGSGTRLTVV.

V usage is TRBV6-2 or TRBV6-3 and J usage is TRBJ2-7; 7 nucleotides match TRBD1. The CDR3 runs 15 residues. Germline CDR1 MNHEY, CDR2 SVGEGT. The junction had 9 bases not matched to a gene; V was cut back by 5 bases and J by 2 bases. CDR3 residues: CASSVTGVPTYEQYF. CDR3 bases: TGTGCCAGCAGTGTCACAGGGGTCCCTACCTACGAGCAGTACTTC.

The chain uses TRBV7-2 and TRBJ2-5; no firm D call. CDR1 is SGHTA and CDR2 is FQGNSA in the germline V gene. V was pared by 0 bases and J by 4 bases, with 6 bases between. This CDR3 spans 13 amino acids. The CDR3 DNA reads TGTGCCAGCAGCTTAGCGGCCGTAGAGACCCAGTACTTC. Translating gives CASSLAAVETQYF.